These 19 T cell receptor beta chains originate from one sample sequenced in a study of cytomegalovirus exposure and HLA in healthy donors. 13 Jbeta primers and 60 Vbeta primers were used for the PCR. Assay: immunoSEQ multiplex PCR; the TCRdb copy retains only in-frame clones and omits some. The sample has fewer than 350,000 clones; around 90% are singletons. The sequenced sample was PBMCs. The source of these receptors is a woman younger than 35 in good health and CMV-seronegative.

The V call is TRBV19, the J call TRBJ2-7; possibly TRBD2 for D (6 bases). Germline V gene data show CDR1 as LNHDA and CDR2 as SQIVND (reference sequence). The CDR3 contains 13 residues. Trimming left V 3 bases short and J 2 bases short, with 8 bases between. CDR3 sequence (DNA): TGTGCCAGTAGTATGCGGGATCCCTACGAGCAGTACTTC. Encoded protein: CASSMRDPYEQYF. The complete variable domain, with remaining parts taken from reference TRBV19 and TRBJ2-7, reads DGGITQSPKYLFRKEGQNVTLSCEQNLNHDAMYWYRQDPGQGLRLIYYSQIVNDFQKGDIAEGYSVSREKKESFPLTVTSAQKNPTAFYLCASSMRDPYEQYFGPGTRLTVT.

This chain connects TRBV4-1 to TRBJ2-7; no reliable D call. Between the trimmed V and J ends, which lost 1 base and 7 bases, there was a span of 11 bases. The V gene's germline CDR1 is MGHRA and CDR2 YSYEKL. The CDR3 has 13 amino acids. The DNA of the CDR3 is TGCGCCAGCAGCCAAGGCTTATTAGAAGAGCAGTACTTC. It is translated as CASSQGLLEEQYF.

V usage is TRBV5-4 and J usage is TRBJ1-1; 7 bases are a match to TRBD1. This CDR3 has 13 amino acids. V was clipped by 2 bases and J by 6 bases; unmatched bases: 4. Looked up from germline, CDR1 is SGHNT and CDR2 is YYREEE (reference sequence). In DNA, the CDR3 is TGTGCCAGCAGCTTTACAGGGGACTCTGAAGCTTTCTTT. It is translated as CASSFTGDSEAFF.

The V gene is TRBV4-1, the J gene TRBJ2-7; 8 nucleotides match TRBD1. CDR1 MGHRA and CDR2 YSYEKL come from the germline V gene. J lost 7 bases, V lost 2 bases, and 7 bases had no gene match. The CDR3 contains 14 residues. CDR3 sequence (DNA): TGCGCCAGCAGCCAAAACAGGGGGGACTGGGAGCAGTACTTC. This translates into CASSQNRGDWEQYF.

The rearrangement links TRBV9 to TRBJ1-2; weak D call: TRBD1 (6 bases). The CDR3 runs 14 residues. The V gene lost 2 bases and the J gene lost 4 bases, with 12 bases spanning the gap. The germline CDR1 and CDR2 sequences are SGDLS and YYNGEE. Here the CDR3 DNA reads TGTGCCAGCAGCGTTGAGACAGGATCCTATGGCTACACCTTC. This encodes CASSVETGSYGYTF.

The chain uses TRBV5-1 and TRBJ2-3, with TRBD2 matching over 8 bases. With V trimmed by 0 bases and J by 3 bases, 6 bases remained unmatched. CDR3 size: 16 residues. Germline V gives CDR1 SGHRS, CDR2 YFSETQ. CDR3 nucleotides: TGCGCCAGCAGCTTGGACGCGGGGGGCTGGACAGATACGCAGTATTTT. This gives the protein CASSLDAGGWTDTQYF.

This clone came up once. This chain joins TRBV29-1 and TRBJ2-7; 10 bases fit TRBD1. Germline V CDR1 and CDR2: SQVTM, ANQGSEA. V shed 6 bases, J shed 3 bases, and the junction held 8 bases outside the gene matches. This CDR3 spans 14 amino acids. In nucleotides, the CDR3 is TGCAGCGTAGCCCGGGACAGGGGTGTCTACGAGCAGTACTTC. Its translation is CSVARDRGVYEQYF.

A few counts support this clone. The chain uses TRBV6-5 and TRBJ1-3; D might be TRBD1 (5 bases). The germline CDR1 and CDR2 sequences are MNHEY and SVGAGI. Trimming cost V 1 base and J 2 bases, with 12 bases left between them. CDR3 length equals 16 residues. CDR3 DNA sequence: TGTGCCAGCAGTTACTTGGGGGGGAAGACTGGAAACACCATATATTTT. Amino acids: CASSYLGGKTGNTIYF.

This clone is a singleton in its sample. The chain carries TRBV5-1 and TRBJ2-3, with D tentatively TRBD1 (5 bases). The CDR3 covers 14 residues. CDR1 is SGHRS, CDR2 YFSETQ, per germline. Trimming removed 4 bases from V and 4 bases from J, with 13 bases in between. The CDR3 loop reads CASSGQGRADTQYF. CDR3 DNA: TGCGCCAGCAGCGGCCAGGGTCGGGCAGATACGCAGTATTTT. Using reference TRBV5-1 and TRBJ2-3 for the parts outside the CDR3, the full variable domain is KAGVTQTPRYLIKTRGQQVTLSCSPISGHRSVSWYQQTPGQGLQFLFEYFSETQRNKGNFPGRFSGRQFSNSRSEMNVSTLELGDSALYLCASSGQGRADTQYFGPGTRLTVL.

The chain employs TRBV25-1 and TRBJ2-1; D perhaps matches TRBD2 (6 bases). Germline CDR1 reads MGHDK; CDR2 reads SYGVNS. This CDR3 has 14 residues. V shed 4 bases and J shed 12 bases, with 19 bases lying between them. The CDR3 here is CASSGIGIGTSQFF. In DNA form, the CDR3 reads TGTGCCAGCAGTGGTATAGGAATCGGGACTTCGCAGTTCTTC.

The chain carries TRBV11-3 and TRBJ2-7; TRBD1 might be the D (6 bases). V lost 5 bases and J lost 2, with 13 bases in between. The CDR3 covers 14 residues. CDR1 and CDR2 from the germline V gene are SGHNT and YENEEA. CDR3 loop: CASSPGAGAYEQYF. Here the CDR3 DNA reads TGTGCCAGCAGCCCAGGGGCAGGGGCCTACGAGCAGTACTTC.

The rearrangement uses TRBV2 and TRBJ2-4, with TRBD2 matching 11 bases. CDR1 and CDR2 from the germline V gene are SNHLY and FYNNEI. The CDR3 runs 16 residues. With V trimmed by 3 bases and J by 6 bases, 7 bases remained unmatched. The CDR3 here is CASSDSSGGLRNIQYF. DNA for the CDR3: TGTGCCAGCAGTGATTCTAGCGGGGGGCTCCGAAACATTCAGTACTTC. Combining the CDR3 with reference TRBV2 and TRBJ2-4 gives the whole variable domain EPEVTQTPSHQVTQMGQEVILRCVPISNHLYFYWYRQILGQKVEFLVSFYNNEISEKSEIFDDQFSVERPDGSNFTLKIRSTKLEDSAMYFCASSDSSGGLRNIQYFGAGTRLSVL.

The chain uses TRBV10-1 and TRBJ1-2; 7 positions agree with TRBD1. The CDR3 runs 14 residues. The J segment lost 4 bases and the V segment lost 2 bases, leaving 4 bases of the junction unmatched. Germline lookup yields CDR1 WNHNN and CDR2 SYGVQD (reference sequence). CDR3 in amino acids: CASSEETGPYGYTF. The CDR3 bases are TGCGCCAGCAGTGAGGAGACAGGGCCCTATGGCTACACCTTC.

CDR3 in amino acids: CASSIARGSGNTIYF. The CDR3 DNA is TGTGCCAGTAGTATAGCCAGGGGCTCTGGAAACACCATATATTTT. The rearrangement links TRBV19 to TRBJ1-3; tentatively, D is TRBD1 (6 bases). The germline gives CDR1 LNHDA, CDR2 SQIVND (reference sequence). The V end lost 1 base, the J end lost 0 bases, and 7 bases lay between the germline ends. The CDR3 loop spans 15 amino acids. The entire variable domain, with the rest obtained from reference TRBV19 and TRBJ1-3, is as follows: DGGITQSPKYLFRKEGQNVTLSCEQNLNHDAMYWYRQDPGQGLRLIYYSQIVNDFQKGDIAEGYSVSREKKESFPLTVTSAQKNPTAFYLCASSIARGSGNTIYFGEGSWLTVV.

The rearrangement links TRBV11-2 to TRBJ2-1; 7 bases align to TRBD2. Per the germline V gene, CDR1 is SGHAT and CDR2 is FQNNGV. The CDR3 sequence is 16 residues long. The V and J ends lost 3 bases and 0 bases, in that order; junction bases with no gene match: 5. The CDR3 loop is CASSFGPGGSYNEQFF. The CDR3 coding sequence is TGTGCCAGCAGCTTCGGTCCGGGGGGCTCCTACAATGAGCAGTTCTTC.

The chain is built from TRBV18 and TRBJ1-2; 8 bases fit TRBD1. V gave up 6 bases and J gave up 8 bases; unmatched junction bases: 11. CDR1 is KGHSH, CDR2 LQKENI, per germline. This CDR3 has 14 residues. CDR3 sequence (DNA): TGTGCCAGCTCTCCAGGGGCAGGGGGCAGCGGCTACACCTTC. It encodes CASSPGAGGSGYTF.

This chain links TRBV5-8 with TRBJ2-1, with 7 positions matching TRBD1. The germline CDR1 and CDR2 sequences are SGHTS and YDEGEE. The CDR3 totals 15 residues. With V trimmed by 1 base and J by 3 bases, 4 bases remained unmatched. CDR3 protein: CASSLRGQFYNEQFF. The DNA for the CDR3 is TGTGCCAGCAGCTTGAGGGGACAGTTCTACAATGAGCAGTTCTTC.

The V call is TRBV18, the J call TRBJ2-1; 8 bases agree with TRBD2. V lost 5 bases to trimming and J lost 6 bases; unmatched junction nucleotides: 6. Per germline, CDR1 KGHSH and CDR2 LQKENI. The CDR3 consists of 14 residues. The CDR3 reads CASSYPGGVNEQFF. The CDR3 DNA reads as TGTGCCAGCTCATACCCGGGGGGGGTCAATGAGCAGTTCTTC. The full variable domain, its missing parts supplied by reference TRBV18 and TRBJ2-1, is NAGVMQNPRHLVRRRGQEARLRCSPMKGHSHVYWYRQLPEEGLKFMVYLQKENIIDESGMPKERFSAEFPKEGPSILRIQQVVRGDSAAYFCASSYPGGVNEQFFGPGTRLTVL.

J is TRBJ2-7 and V is TRBV11-2; perhaps TRBD1 as D (5 bases). V gave up 6 bases and J gave up 7 bases, with 16 bases separating them. Per germline, CDR1 SGHAT and CDR2 FQNNGV. The CDR3 loop spans 13 amino acids. The CDR3 here is CASRSTGYPEQYF. Here the CDR3 DNA reads TGTGCCAGCAGGTCCACAGGTTACCCAGAGCAGTACTTC.